This T cell receptor beta chain was captured by sequencing in a study of T cell repertoires in cytomegalovirus infection. Study information: Indications of both CMV infection and matching HLA type were provided by public TCR beta signatures. Study-level findings and limits: The ex vivo response was dominated by HLA-C-restricted CMV-specific TCR beta clonotypes. Identification of carriers of CMV plus the relevant HLA was performed using cumulative public TCR beta family frequency.

TCRdb re-called the reads with MiXCR, one entry per CDR3 protein. The sample lists 250,000 to 300,000 distinct CDR3 sequences; about 25% were seen once. With regard to this clonotype: Its antigen is unidentified.

The CDR3 is made up of 16 amino acids. V was clipped by 4 bases and J by 8 bases, with 21 bases between them. From germline, CDR1 is SGHAT and CDR2 FQNNGV. The sequence was collected from a human donor in good health (CMV status not recorded). Some clones in this sample may be carry-over from other donors' samples. The V and J genes are TRBV11-2 and TRBJ2-1; D is tentatively TRBD1 or TRBD2 (5 bases each). Sequenced: PBMCs. CDR3 bases: TGTGCCAGCAGCTCCCCGGGGACGGCCGATAGCTATGAGCAGTTCTTC. Protein product: CASSSPGTADSYEQFF.